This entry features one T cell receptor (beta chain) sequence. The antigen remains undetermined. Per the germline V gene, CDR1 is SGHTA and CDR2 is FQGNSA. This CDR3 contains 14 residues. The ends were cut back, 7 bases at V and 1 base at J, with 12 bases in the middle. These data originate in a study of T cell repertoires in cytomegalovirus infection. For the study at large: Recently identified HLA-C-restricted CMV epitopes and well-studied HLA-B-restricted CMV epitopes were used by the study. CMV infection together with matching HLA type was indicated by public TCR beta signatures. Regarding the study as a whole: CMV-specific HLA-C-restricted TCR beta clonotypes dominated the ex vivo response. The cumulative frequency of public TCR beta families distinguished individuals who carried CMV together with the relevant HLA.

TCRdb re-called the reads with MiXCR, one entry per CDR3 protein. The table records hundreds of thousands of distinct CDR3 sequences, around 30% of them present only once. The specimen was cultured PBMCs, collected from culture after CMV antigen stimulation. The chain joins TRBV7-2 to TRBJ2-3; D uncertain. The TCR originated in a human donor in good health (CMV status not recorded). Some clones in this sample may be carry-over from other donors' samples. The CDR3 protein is CASKRIGGTDTQYF. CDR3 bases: TGTGCCAGCAAGAGGATTGGGGGCACAGATACGCAGTATTTT.